This TCR beta chain stems from a study of blood T cells in healthy people across ages. As to this clonotype: The antigen is not known.

Study conclusions and caveats: Age showed a roughly linear inverse relationship with TCR beta diversity per million T cells. Lack of knowledge of donor CMV status possibly confounded expanded clonotype changes.

V shed 3 bases and J 1 base; nucleotides not matched to a gene: 24. The CDR3 contains 21 residues. Germline V gene data show CDR1 as SGHAT and CDR2 as FQDESV (reference sequence). Alongside a J-beta primer mix, a sample-barcoded 5' primer served in a second PCR lasting 7 to 11 cycles. TCRdb itself ran the 5' RACE reads through MiXCR, one entry per CDR3 protein. Of approximately 2,000,000 distinct CDR3 sequences in the sample, about two fifths were seen once. Healthy Caucasian individuals from Russia aged roughly 6 to 95 served as donors. The specimen was blood. The TCR sequence derives from a human donor in good health. The chain combines TRBV11-1 with TRBJ2-7; 7 positions match TRBD1. CDR3 amino acids: CASSLPYYVPAEQGFSYEQYF. Written as DNA, the CDR3 is TGTGCCAGCAGCTTGCCTTATTATGTTCCGGCCGAACAGGGGTTTTCCTACGAGCAGTACTTC.